This entry lists 20 T cell receptor beta chains sequenced from one sample in a study of T cell repertoires in cytomegalovirus infection (dated by TCRdb to the late 2010s). The reads were generated on an Illumina HiSeq 1500. In-frame beta chains were kept once TCRdb had trimmed the public reads at Q25 with fastp and called clones with MiXCR. Identical CDR3 protein sequences are pooled into one entry, listed with their most common genes and DNA. The sample yields hundreds of thousands of distinct CDR3 sequences; around 6.2% were counted once. The top ten clones comprise less than 7.5% of the sample. Sequencing used PBMCs. These receptors all stem from a human donor in good health (CMV status not recorded). Some clones in this sample may be carry-over from other donors' samples.

At least ten counts were recorded for this clonotype. V and J are TRBV12-3 or TRBV12-4 and TRBJ1-2, with D possibly matching TRBD1 (5 bases). The V gene lost 7 bases and the J gene lost 5 bases, with 17 bases spanning the gap. The CDR3 consists of 14 residues. CDR3 nucleotide sequence: TGTGCCAGCACCCCAACAGGTCTTGCGTATGGCTACACCTTC. This gives the protein CASTPTGLAYGYTF.

This clonotype has at least ten counts. This chain joins TRBV14 and TRBJ1-6; TRBD1 matches 7 bases. The CDR3 consists of 15 residues. The V and J ends lost 4 bases and 7 bases, in that order; junction bases with no gene match: 7. Germline V gene sequence: CDR1 SGHDN, CDR2 FVKESK. CDR3 amino acids: CASSLLGTANSPLHF. Here the CDR3 DNA reads TGTGCCAGCAGCCTACTGGGGACAGCGAATTCACCCCTCCACTTT.

This clonotype was observed at least ten times. This chain connects TRBV7-2 to TRBJ1-2, with a tentative D call TRBD1 (5 bases). The length of the CDR3 is 14 residues. Germline CDR1 is SGHTA and CDR2 is FQGNSA. The V end lost 3 bases, the J end lost 3 bases, and 11 bases lay between the germline ends. The CDR3 DNA reads as TGTGCCAGCAGCTTCGAGGGGCGCTACTATGGCTACACCTTC. This codes for CASSFEGRYYGYTF.

CDR3 loop: CASSISQRGVQETQYF. The CDR3 DNA reads TGTGCCAGTAGTATATCTCAGCGGGGGGTCCAAGAGACCCAGTACTTC. The rearrangement uses TRBV19 and TRBJ2-5; TRBD2 agrees at 9 bases. V lost 2 bases and J lost 1; bases outside the gene matches: 5. The CDR3 runs 16 residues. Germline-derived CDR1 and CDR2 are LNHDA and SQIVND (reference sequence).

This clonotype was counted ten times or more. This chain uses TRBV7-2 with TRBJ2-5; a weak D match, TRBD1 (5 bases). V lost 7 bases and J 5 bases, leaving 23 bases between the germline ends. Germline values: CDR1 SGHTA, CDR2 FQGNSA. The CDR3 spans 16 residues. This CDR3 reads CASTLGGRRVGETQYF. The CDR3 DNA reads as TGTGCCAGCACCCTCGGTGGACGCAGGGTAGGGGAGACCCAGTACTTC. Looking up the rest from reference TRBV7-2 and TRBJ2-5 gives the full variable domain: GAGVSQSPSNKVTEKGKDVELRCDPISGHTALYWYRQSLGQGLEFLIYFQGNSAPDKSGLPSDRFSAERTGGSVSTLTIQRTQQEDSAVYLCASTLGGRRVGETQYFGPGTRLLVL.

This clonotype was detected many times. The rearrangement links TRBV7-2 to TRBJ2-4; TRBD1 matches at 7 bases. Unmatched junction bases numbered 8, after V lost 5 bases and J lost 7 bases. This CDR3 region has 14 residues. Germline V CDR1 and CDR2: SGHTA, FQGNSA. CDR3 protein: CASSNVGGRNIQYF. The CDR3 coding sequence is TGTGCCAGCAGCAACGTAGGGGGCAGGAACATTCAGTACTTC.

This clonotype has at least ten counts. The rearrangement joins TRBV28 to TRBJ2-2; perhaps TRBD2 as D (5 bases). The germline V gene encodes CDR1 MDHEN and CDR2 SYDVKM. The CDR3 consists of 15 residues. V dropped 6 bases and J dropped 1 base, with 12 bases sitting between them. CDR3 bases: TGTGCCAGCAGAAAGGGAGCAGGGAACACCGGGGAGCTGTTTTTT. Amino acid sequence: CASRKGAGNTGELFF.

This clonotype was picked up many times. The chain employs TRBV4-3 and TRBJ2-2, with D uncertain. From germline, CDR1 is LGHNA and CDR2 YSLEER. This CDR3 contains 18 residues. Between the trimmed V and J ends, which lost 0 bases and 1 base, there was a span of 15 bases. The chain's CDR3 is CASSQDRARYLNTGELFF. The DNA for the CDR3 is TGCGCCAGCAGCCAAGATCGGGCCAGGTACCTGAACACCGGGGAGCTGTTTTTT.

This clonotype was recorded a few times. This chain joins TRBV28 and TRBJ2-1; the D is unclear. The germline CDR1 and CDR2 sequences are MDHEN and SYDVKM. The V end was cut by 6 bases, the J end by 0 bases, with 9 bases between. The CDR3 loop spans 14 amino acids. In DNA, the CDR3 is TGTGCCAGCAGCCAACCCCGCTCCTACAATGAGCAGTTCTTC. Translated: CASSQPRSYNEQFF.

The sample holds many counts of this clonotype. The V call is TRBV5-5, the J call TRBJ1-5; D is perhaps TRBD1 (5 bases). Germline assignment: CDR1 SGHKS and CDR2 YYEKEE (reference sequence). The CDR3 spans 14 residues. The V and J ends lost 0 bases and 7 bases respectively, with 11 bases between them. The CDR3 nucleotides read TGTGCCAGCAGCTTGGAACAGGAGGGACAGCCCCAGCATTTT. It encodes CASSLEQEGQPQHF.

There are many counts of this clonotype. The chain couples TRBV20-1 to TRBJ2-7; 7 bases agree with TRBD1. Germline V gene sequence: CDR1 DFQATT, CDR2 SNEGSKA (reference sequence). This CDR3 comprises 14 residues. After removal of 2 bases from V and 2 bases from J, the junction contained 6 bases not matched to a gene. The CDR3 coding sequence is TGCAGTGCTAGACCTCCGGGACAGCCCTACGAGCAGTACTTC. Its protein is CSARPPGQPYEQYF.

This clonotype was detected ten times or more. The chain couples TRBV28 to TRBJ1-2; TRBD1 agrees at 7 bases. The V gene's germline CDR1 is MDHEN and CDR2 SYDVKM. V gave up 5 bases and J gave up 8 bases; unmatched junction bases: 8. The CDR3 sequence is 13 residues long. DNA of the CDR3: TGTGCCAGCAGTGCCCAACAGGGGATAGGCTACACCTTC. Residues: CASSAQQGIGYTF.

The sample holds many counts of this clonotype. The rearrangement uses TRBV7-2 and TRBJ2-1; D may be TRBD2 (6 bases). Between the trimmed V and J ends, which lost 1 base and 9 bases, there was a span of 19 bases. The CDR3 spans 16 residues. Germline CDR1 and CDR2: SGHTA and FQGNSA. The chain's CDR3 is CASSLGIAVKAGEQFF. DNA for the CDR3: TGTGCCAGCAGCTTAGGAATAGCGGTTAAAGCGGGTGAGCAGTTCTTC.

This clonotype was picked up a small number of times. The chain combines TRBV11-3 with TRBJ1-1; 7 bases are a match to TRBD1. This CDR3 has 16 amino acids. The V and J ends lost 5 bases and 9 bases, in that order; junction bases with no gene match: 18. Germline CDR1 and CDR2: SGHNT and YENEEA. CDR3 region: CASSPQTGTAIPKAFF. In DNA, the CDR3 is TGTGCCAGCAGCCCACAAACCGGGACAGCAATCCCGAAAGCTTTCTTT.

This clonotype was picked up many times. J is TRBJ2-5 and V is TRBV4-3; perhaps TRBD1 as D (5 bases). V lost 0 bases, J lost 5 bases, and 7 bases lay in between. The CDR3 covers 13 residues. Germline V gene sequence: CDR1 LGHNA, CDR2 YSLEER. CDR3 DNA sequence: TGCGCCAGCAGCCAAGAGGGGCTGGAGACCCAGTACTTC. Amino acid sequence: CASSQEGLETQYF.

In this sample, this clonotype turned up many times. The chain links TRBV6-2 or TRBV6-3 to TRBJ1-1; the D is unclear. Between the trimmed V and J ends, which lost 7 bases and 0 bases, there was a span of 3 bases. This CDR3 has 11 residues. Germline assignment: CDR1 MNHEY and CDR2 SVGEGT. CDR3: CASKVNTEAFF. Here the CDR3 DNA reads TGTGCCAGCAAGGTGAACACTGAAGCTTTCTTT.

The chain couples TRBV29-1 to TRBJ2-7; D remains unclear. CDR3 length equals 12 residues. V lost 4 bases, J lost 6 bases, and 13 bases lay in between. Germline CDR1 and CDR2: SQVTM and ANQGSEA. The CDR3, as DNA: TGCAGCGTTGGGGGATCACTCCCCGAGCAGTACTTC. It yields the protein CSVGGSLPEQYF.

This clonotype occurred many times. The chain joins TRBV5-4 to TRBJ2-7, with a tentative D call TRBD2 (7 bases). Germline assignment: CDR1 SGHNT and CDR2 YYREEE (reference sequence). Trimming pared 3 bases from V and 2 bases from J, leaving 18 bases between. The CDR3 totals 16 residues. The CDR3 here is CASSWGGAGRPYEQYF. CDR3 coding DNA: TGTGCCAGCAGCTGGGGGGGGGCGGGGAGACCCTACGAGCAGTACTTC.

Many counts were recorded for this clonotype. The V gene is TRBV28, the J gene TRBJ2-2; D remains ambiguous. Germline loops: CDR1 MDHEN, CDR2 SYDVKM. The CDR3 loop spans 16 amino acids. Trimming took 5 bases from V and 4 from J, leaving 17 bases between them. In DNA form, the CDR3 reads TGTGCCAGCAGTCAAAACCAAGGCGTGGGCACCGGGGAGCTGTTTTTT. The encoded protein is CASSQNQGVGTGELFF.

This clonotype has at least ten counts. The chain carries TRBV12-3 or TRBV12-4 and TRBJ1-2; no clear D gene. The V and J ends lost 4 bases and 6 bases respectively, with 18 bases between them. The CDR3 extends over 15 amino acids. The DNA for the CDR3 is TGTGCCAGCAGTTCCCTAACAGTGCGGCTTGATGGCTACACCTTC. Protein sequence: CASSSLTVRLDGYTF.